This TCR beta chain appears in the sequencing data of a study of T cell responses to AZD1222 COVID-19 vaccine. As to this clone: Its antigen is not identified. Other nucleotide sequences from this sample produce the same CDR3.

Measured with immunoSEQ multiplex PCR; TCRdb has only the in-frame clones, and not every one. Altogether some 74,000 clones are present, roughly 87% being singletons, with the ten largest covering roughly 1.3%. The CDR3 is made up of 13 amino acids. V lost 6 bases, J lost 0 bases, and 1 base stayed unmatched. CDR1 and CDR2 from the germline V gene are MNHEY and SVGAGI. Notes on the study in general: An increase in Spike-specific TCR breadth and depth was observed after two AZD1222 doses. All repertoire sampling was performed exclusively after the peak T cell response. Seropositive at baseline were only a handful of AZD1222 recipients.

Second doses that came at about 4 or about 12 weeks were put together. The sequencing used peripheral blood, collected 28 days after the second AZD1222 dose. The TCR comes from an adult who received the AZD1222 COVID-19 vaccine. The rearrangement uses TRBV6-5 and TRBJ1-1; 7 bases are a match to TRBD1. As DNA, the CDR3 is TGTGCCAGCAGCAGGGGGGTGAACACTGAAGCTTTCTTT. Translating gives CASSRGVNTEAFF.